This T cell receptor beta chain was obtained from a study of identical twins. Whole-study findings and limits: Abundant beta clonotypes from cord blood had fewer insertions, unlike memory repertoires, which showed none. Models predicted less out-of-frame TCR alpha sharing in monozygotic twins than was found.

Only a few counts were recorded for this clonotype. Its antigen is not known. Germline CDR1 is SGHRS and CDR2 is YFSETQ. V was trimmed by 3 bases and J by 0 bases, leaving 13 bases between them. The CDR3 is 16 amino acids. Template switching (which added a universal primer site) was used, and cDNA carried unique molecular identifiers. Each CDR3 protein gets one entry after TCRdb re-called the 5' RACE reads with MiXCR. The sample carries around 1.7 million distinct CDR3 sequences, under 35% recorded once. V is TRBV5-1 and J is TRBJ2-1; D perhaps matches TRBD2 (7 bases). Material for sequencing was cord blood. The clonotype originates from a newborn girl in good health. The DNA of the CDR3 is TGCGCCAGCAGCTGGAAGGGGGGGAGCTCCTACAATGAGCAGTTCTTC. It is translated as CASSWKGGSSYNEQFF.